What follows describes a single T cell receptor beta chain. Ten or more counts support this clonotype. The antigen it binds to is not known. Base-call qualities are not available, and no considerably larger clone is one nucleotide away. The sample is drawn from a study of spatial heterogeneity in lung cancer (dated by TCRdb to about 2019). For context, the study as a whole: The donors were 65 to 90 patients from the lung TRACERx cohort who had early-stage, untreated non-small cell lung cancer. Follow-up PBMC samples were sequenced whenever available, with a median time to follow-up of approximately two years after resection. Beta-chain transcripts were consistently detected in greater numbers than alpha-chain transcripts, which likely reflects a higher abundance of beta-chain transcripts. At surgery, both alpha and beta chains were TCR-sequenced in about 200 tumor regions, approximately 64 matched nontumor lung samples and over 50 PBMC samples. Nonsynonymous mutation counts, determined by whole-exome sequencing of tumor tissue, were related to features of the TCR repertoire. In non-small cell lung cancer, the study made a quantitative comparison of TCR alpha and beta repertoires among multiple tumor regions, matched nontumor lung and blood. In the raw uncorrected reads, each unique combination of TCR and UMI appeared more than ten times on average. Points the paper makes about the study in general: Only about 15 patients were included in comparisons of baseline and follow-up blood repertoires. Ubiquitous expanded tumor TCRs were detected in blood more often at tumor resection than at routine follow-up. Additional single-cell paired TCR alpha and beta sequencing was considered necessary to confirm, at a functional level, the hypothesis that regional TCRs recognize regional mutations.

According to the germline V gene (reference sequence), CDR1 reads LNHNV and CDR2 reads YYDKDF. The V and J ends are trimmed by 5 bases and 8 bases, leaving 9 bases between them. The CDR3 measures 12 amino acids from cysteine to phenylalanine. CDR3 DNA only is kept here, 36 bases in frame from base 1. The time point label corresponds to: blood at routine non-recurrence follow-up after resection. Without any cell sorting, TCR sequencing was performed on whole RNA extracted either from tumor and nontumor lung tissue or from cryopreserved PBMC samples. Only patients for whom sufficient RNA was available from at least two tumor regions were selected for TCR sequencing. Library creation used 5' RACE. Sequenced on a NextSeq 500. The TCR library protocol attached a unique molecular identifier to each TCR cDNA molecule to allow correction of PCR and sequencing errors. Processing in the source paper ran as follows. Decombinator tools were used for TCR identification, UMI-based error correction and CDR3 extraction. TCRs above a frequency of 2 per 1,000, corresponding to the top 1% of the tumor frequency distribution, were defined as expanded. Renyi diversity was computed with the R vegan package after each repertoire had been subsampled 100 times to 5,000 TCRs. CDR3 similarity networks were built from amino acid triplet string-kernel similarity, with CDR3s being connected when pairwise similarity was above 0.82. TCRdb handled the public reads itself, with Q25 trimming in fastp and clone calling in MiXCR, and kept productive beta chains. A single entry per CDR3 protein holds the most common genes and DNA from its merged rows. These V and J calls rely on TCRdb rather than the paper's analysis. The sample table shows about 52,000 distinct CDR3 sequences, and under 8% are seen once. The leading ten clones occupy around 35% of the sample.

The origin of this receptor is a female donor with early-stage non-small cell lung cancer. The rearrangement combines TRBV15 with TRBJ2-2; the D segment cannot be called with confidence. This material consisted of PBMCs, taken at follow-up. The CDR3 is CATSYAPGELFF. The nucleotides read TGTGCCACCAGCTACGCGCCAGGGGAGCTGTTTTTT. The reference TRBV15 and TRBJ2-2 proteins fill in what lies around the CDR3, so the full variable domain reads DAMVIQNPRYQVTQFGKPVTLSCSQTLNHNVMYWYQQKSSQAPKLLFHYYDKDFNNEADTPDNFQSRRPNTSFCFLDIRSPGLGDTAMYLCATSYAPGELFFGEGSRLTVL.